These T cell receptor beta chains were read from a single sample in a study of OX40 agonist ivuxolimab in advanced cancers. Produced via immunoSEQ multiplex PCR; TCRdb's table is partial and in-frame only. The top ten hold 2% to 3% of the sample, which has approximately 90,000 clones, around 90% seen once. Sequencing was performed on CD4+ or CD8+ T cells sorted from blood, taken in a trial of the OX40 agonist ivuxolimab. The receptors stem from an adult with an advanced solid tumor such as melanoma, head and neck, liver or kidney cancer. Both conserved end residues are trimmed from each CDR3. The order of the fields is J gene, V gene, CDR3 protein.

>TRBJ2-7|TRBV5-1
ASSLAGTSNEQY
>TRBJ2-3|TRBV15
ATSRGGGLGEDTQY
>TRBJ2-7|TRBV18
ASSLRGRTGGYEQY
>TRBJ2-7|TRBV6-1
ASSPTSGRAYEQY
>TRBJ2-5|TRBV11-1
ASSLSPPETQY
>TRBJ2-5|TRBV28
ASSFGGQGIETQY
>TRBJ1-2|TRBV5-1
ASSNQGAGYT
>TRBJ2-7|TRBV28
ASIFSGIPYEQY
>TRBJ1-5|TRBV6-5
ASSRTEDQPQH
>TRBJ2-5|TRBV28
ARMYGTQY
>TRBJ2-7|TRBV28
ASSLTRASYEQY
>TRBJ2-5|TRBV11-2
ASSLSPGGQETQY
>TRBJ2-7|TRBV7-9
ATPAEAGPYEQY
>TRBJ2-7|TRBV7-2
ASSSGQLIYEQY
>TRBJ1-1|TRBV2
ASSDRETNTEAF
>TRBJ2-3|TRBV9
ASSPGLAEPTNTQY
>TRBJ1-1|TRBV7-2
ASSLAWGVGTEAF
>TRBJ2-1|TRBV9
ASSPEGRGLAELSSYNEQF
>TRBJ2-2|TRBV5-1
ASSLGPSATGELF
>TRBJ1-1|TRBV10-3
AISDPWGPFTEAF
>TRBJ1-1|TRBV28
ASSRHPRNTEAF
>TRBJ2-3|TRBV19
ASSPEPQGLTQY
>TRBJ1-1|TRBV6-5
ASSYSSGAPTEAF
>TRBJ2-5|TRBV18
ASGLMAIQETQY
>TRBJ2-7|TRBV30
AWSQMTLLYEQY
>TRBJ2-1|TRBV6-1
ASSEAAGTPYNEQF
>TRBJ2-5|TRBV11-3
ASSPGGGSETQY
>TRBJ2-5|TRBV18
ASSLMQRTQY
>TRBJ2-7|TRBV30
AWRSRQGAFEQY
>TRBJ2-2|TRBV6-4
ASSDSGRSNGELF
>TRBJ1-5|TRBV7-9
ASSLSNWDRYSNQPQH
>TRBJ2-3|TRBV7-9
ASSLAESTDTQY
>TRBJ2-3|TRBV7-2
ASSFGQGWY
>TRBJ1-3|TRBV10-3
AISSGLTGNTIY
>TRBJ2-1|TRBV6-6
ASSQMPPSEQF
>TRBJ2-2|TRBV19
ASPTGSVGELF